The 32 T cell receptor beta chains reported below all come from one sample, sequenced in a study of metastatic and nonmetastatic thyroid tumors. Through MiXCR, TCRdb re-clonotyped the PCR reads. In the table there are roughly 40,000 clones, about 16% of which are singletons. There were no patients who had received any treatment before thyroid surgery. Sequenced: blood. These receptors all come from a female donor with papillary thyroid cancer or a benign thyroid nodule (not recorded which). Some clones in this sample may be carry-over from other donors' samples.

This clone was detected many times. The chain links TRBV20-1 to TRBJ2-7; 7 nucleotides align to TRBD2. The length of the CDR3 is 13 residues. Germline CDR1 and CDR2: DFQATT and SNEGSKA (reference sequence). Germline trimming cut 0 bases from V and 4 bases from J; bases unmatched to any gene: 3. The CDR3 DNA reads as TGCAGTGCTAGAGACGGGGGGAGTTACGAGCAGTACTTC. This encodes CSARDGGSYEQYF.

The sample holds a few counts of this clone. At one of its ends the junction is not consistent with the germline gene, which may arise from a read error. This chain links TRBV19 with TRBJ1-5, with D unclear. CDR3 length: 15 residues. Germline CDR1 LNHDA, CDR2 SQIVND (reference sequence). The CDR3 is CASSTWHSLNQSQHF. The CDR3 region has the DNA TGTGCCAGTAGTACTTGGCACAGCCTGAATCAGTCCCAGCATTTT.

This clone was seen many times. V usage is TRBV5-1 and J usage is TRBJ1-2; possible D gene TRBD1, 6 bases. Germline CDR1 reads SGHRS; CDR2 reads YFSETQ. The CDR3 contains 17 residues. The V end was cut by 2 bases, the J end by 4 bases, with 21 bases between. CDR3 sequence: CASSFGGTQGFIYGYTF. The CDR3 DNA follows: TGCGCCAGCAGCTTTGGGGGTACCCAGGGGTTCATCTATGGCTACACCTTC.

The genes are TRBV11-2 and TRBJ2-7, with D hard to call. This CDR3 region has 12 residues. V lost 2 bases to trimming and J lost 4 bases, with 6 bases between them. Per germline, CDR1 SGHAT and CDR2 FQNNGV. The CDR3 is CASSLSCYEQYF. The DNA for the CDR3 is TGTGCCAGCAGCTTATCCTGTTACGAGCAGTACTTC.

This clone was observed at least ten times. This chain joins TRBV4-1 and TRBJ2-3; D is uncertain. CDR3 size: 17 residues. Looked up from germline, CDR1 is MGHRA and CDR2 is YSYEKL. V was trimmed by 1 base and J by 0 bases, leaving 14 bases between them. CDR3 in amino acids: CASSQAQTMSSTDTQYF. CDR3 sequence (DNA): TGCGCCAGCAGCCAAGCCCAGACCATGTCTAGCACAGATACGCAGTATTTT.

Remarks on this clone: A much larger clonotype is one base distant, so this may be a read error. This chain uses TRBV5-6 with TRBJ1-2; D not resolved. Per the germline V gene, CDR1 is SGHDT and CDR2 is YYEEEE. This CDR3 has 13 amino acids. The V and J ends lost 1 base and 5 bases respectively, with 9 bases between them. The CDR3 sequence is CASSLRADYGYTF. The CDR3 nucleotides are TGTGCCAGCAGCTTGCGGGCAGATTATGGCTACACCTTC.

Ten or more counts support this clone. V is TRBV5-4 and J is TRBJ2-7, with 7 bases aligning to TRBD2. Germline V CDR1 and CDR2: SGHNT, YYREEE (reference sequence). With 0 bases clipped from V and 8 bases from J, the junction kept 11 bases outside the gene matches. The CDR3 runs 15 residues. CDR3 DNA: TGTGCCAGCAGCTTGGTGGGGGGGACGGTCGGCAAGCAGTACTTC. Its protein is CASSLVGGTVGKQYF.

Many counts were recorded for this clone. V usage is TRBV24-1 and J usage is TRBJ2-1; 7 bases are shared with TRBD2. The trim removed 1 base at V and 10 bases at J, leaving 9 bases unmatched. Germline V CDR1 and CDR2: KGHDR, SFDVKD. The CDR3 covers 15 residues. CDR3 sequence (DNA): TGTGCCACCAGTGATTTCTCCCCAACCGGGGGGGAGCAGTTCTTC. Its protein is CATSDFSPTGGEQFF.

This clone was counted many times. The chain joins TRBV6-1 to TRBJ2-2; D uncertain. CDR1 and CDR2 (germline): MNHNS, SASEGT. Trimming left V 5 bases short and J 5 bases short, with 12 bases between. The CDR3 is 14 amino acids. The chain's CDR3 is CASSHGPRTGELFF. The DNA of the CDR3 is TGTGCCAGCAGTCACGGTCCAAGGACCGGGGAGCTGTTTTTT.

This clone was detected many times. The chain carries TRBV6-1 and TRBJ2-5; D might be TRBD2 (6 bases). The V end was cut by 5 bases, the J end by 4 bases, with 20 bases between. Germline-derived CDR1 and CDR2 are MNHNS and SASEGT. This CDR3 contains 16 residues. Here the CDR3 DNA reads TGTGCCAGCAGTCCACTGATAGGAGGGGTTGGAGAGACCCAGTACTTC. Its protein is CASSPLIGGVGETQYF.

The table lists this clone with many counts. The chain is built from TRBV19 and TRBJ2-2; D is unclear. The CDR3 has 13 residues. From germline, CDR1 is LNHDA and CDR2 SQIVND (reference sequence). Trimming pared 7 bases from V and 3 bases from J, leaving 9 bases between. The CDR3 loop is CASTLIYTGELFF. Written as DNA, the CDR3 is TGTGCCAGTACCTTGATATACACCGGGGAGCTGTTTTTT.

This clone was counted ten times or more. The junction departs from germline at one end; a sequencing error may be responsible. The same CDR3 is also encoded by other DNA sequences in this sample. V is TRBV7-8 and J is TRBJ1-1; D is unclear. The germline V gene has CDR1 SGHVS and CDR2 FQNEAQ. CDR3 length equals 13 residues. The CDR3 DNA is TGTGCCAGCAGCTTTAACACGAACACTGAAGCTTTTTTT. This translates into CASSFNTNTEAFF.

This clone turned up a few times. This rearrangement joins TRBV6-1 to TRBJ2-1; TRBD2 matches 8 bases. The CDR3 spans 16 residues. V was clipped by 9 bases and J by 4 bases; unmatched bases: 14. Germline CDR1 MNHNS, CDR2 SASEGT. The DNA for the CDR3 is TGTGCCAGTACCGCTCCAGCGGGAGCGTGGTACAATGAGCAGTTCTTC. Protein product: CASTAPAGAWYNEQFF.

This chain connects TRBV30 to TRBJ1-2; D is uncertain. The V end lost 1 base, the J end lost 7 bases, and 7 bases lay between the germline ends. The CDR3 runs to 11 residues. The germline V gene encodes CDR1 GTSNPN and CDR2 SVGIG (reference sequence). The CDR3 loop reads CAWSGAGGYTF. The CDR3 DNA reads TGTGCCTGGAGTGGGGCGGGTGGCTACACCTTC.

This clone was detected only a few times. The chain links TRBV24-1 to TRBJ2-3, with 10 bases matching TRBD1. V lost 3 bases, J lost 6 bases, and 8 bases stayed unmatched. The CDR3 runs to 16 residues. The germline V gene has CDR1 KGHDR and CDR2 SFDVKD. DNA of the CDR3: TGTGCCACCAGTGATCCCGGGACAGGGGAGTCGGATACGCAGTATTTT. Translating it yields CATSDPGTGESDTQYF.

This clone was seen many times. The V call is TRBV5-1, the J call TRBJ2-3; D gene unclear. CDR1 is SGHRS, CDR2 YFSETQ, per germline. V shed 0 bases and J shed 2 bases, with 7 bases lying between them. The CDR3 covers 14 residues. In DNA, the CDR3 is TGCGCCAGCAGCTTGGAGGCAGACACAGATACGCAGTATTTT. The encoded protein is CASSLEADTDTQYF.

CDR3 in DNA: TGCGCCAGCAGCCCGTGTGGTGGAGTCGGGCACGAGCAGTACTTC. It is translated as CASSPCGGVGHEQYF. J is TRBJ2-7 and V is TRBV5-1; D is undetermined. CDR1 and CDR2 (germline): SGHRS, YFSETQ. This CDR3 comprises 15 residues. Between the trimmed V and J ends, which lost 4 bases and 5 bases, there was a span of 19 bases.

This clone was seen repeatedly, ten times or more. Here the CDR3 reads CATSRETDTQYF. The CDR3 region has the DNA TGTGCCACCAGCAGAGAAACCGATACGCAGTATTTT. J is TRBJ2-3 and V is TRBV15; no reliable D call. CDR3 length: 12 residues. The germline gives CDR1 LNHNV, CDR2 YYDKDF (reference sequence). Deletions cut 0 bases from V and 6 bases from J, with 4 bases between. The whole variable domain, filled in from reference TRBV15 and TRBJ2-3, reads DAMVIQNPRYQVTQFGKPVTLSCSQTLNHNVMYWYQQKSSQAPKLLFHYYDKDFNNEADTPDNFQSRRPNTSFCFLDIRSPGLGDTAMYLCATSRETDTQYFGPGTRLTVL.

This clone was recorded many times. The chain carries TRBV2 and TRBJ1-1; the D is unclear. The V gene's germline CDR1 is SNHLY and CDR2 FYNNEI. Trimming cost V 8 bases and J 5 bases, with 6 bases left between them. The CDR3 is 10 amino acids. CDR3 nucleotide sequence: TGTGCCAGCTCAGGAACTGAAGCTTTCTTT. This sequence encodes CASSGTEAFF.

This clone was picked up a small number of times. The rearrangement joins TRBV28 to TRBJ2-7; D is ambiguous. The CDR3 contains 11 residues. Trimming pared 4 bases from V and 5 bases from J, leaving 6 bases between. Germline V CDR1 and CDR2: MDHEN, SYDVKM. The CDR3 region has the DNA TGTGCCAGCAGTTCCCGTAACGAGCAGTACTTC. Its translation is CASSSRNEQYF.

This clone has just a few counts. This chain links TRBV12-3 or TRBV12-4 with TRBJ1-1; TRBD1 is a possible D gene (5 bases). Deletions cut 7 bases from V and 1 base from J, with 22 bases between. This CDR3 region has 17 residues. CDR3 in DNA: TGTGCCAGCATCCCGGGCCCAGGGTTGGGGCCGAACACTGAAGCTTTCTTT. It specifies CASIPGPGLGPNTEAFF.

Notes on this clone: The germline gene is not matched at one end of the junction; a read error may be the cause. This chain links TRBV7-9 with TRBJ1-1; 7 nucleotides match TRBD1. This CDR3 region has 13 residues. Per the germline V gene, CDR1 is SEHNR and CDR2 is FQNEAQ (reference sequence). CDR3 in DNA: TGTTCCAGCAGCCCGAACGTCGGGACAGAATCTTTCTTT. Encoded protein: CSSSPNVGTESFF.

This clone was observed at least ten times. The chain couples TRBV14 to TRBJ1-5, with D perhaps TRBD1 (6 bases). The V gene lost 0 bases and the J gene lost 7 bases, with 16 bases spanning the gap. There are 16 residues in the CDR3. Germline V gene sequence: CDR1 SGHDN, CDR2 FVKESK. CDR3 amino acids: CASSQDLNRDGQPQHF. CDR3 in DNA: TGTGCCAGCAGCCAAGACCTAAACAGGGACGGGCAGCCCCAGCATTTT.

This clone showed up many times. The V gene is TRBV14, the J gene TRBJ2-5; TRBD1 or TRBD2 may be the D gene (6 bases each). CDR1 is SGHDN, CDR2 FVKESK, per germline. V was cut by 4 bases and J by 4 bases, with 22 bases left in between. The CDR3 spans 17 residues. The CDR3 DNA sequence: TGTGCCAGCAGCCCTGGGGGCGGGGTCCGCCGGGGAGAGACCCAGTACTTC. Its protein is CASSPGGGVRRGETQYF.

This clone was seen only a few times. The V gene is TRBV6-2 or TRBV6-3, the J gene TRBJ2-6, with 7 bases lining up with TRBD1. V was clipped by 4 bases and J by 0 bases; unmatched bases: 0. This CDR3 has 15 residues. The germline V gene encodes CDR1 MNHEY and CDR2 SVGEGT. The CDR3 loop reads CASSWDSSGANVLTF. Here the CDR3 DNA reads TGTGCCAGCAGTTGGGACAGCTCTGGGGCCAACGTCCTGACTTTC.

This clone was recorded many times. This chain connects TRBV7-3 to TRBJ1-2, with D possibly being TRBD1 (5 bases). V was cut by 1 base and J by 6 bases, with 9 bases left in between. Germline V gives CDR1 SGHTA, CDR2 FQGTGA. The CDR3 totals 13 residues. The DNA of the CDR3 is TGTGCCAGCAGCTTAATTTTACAGGATGGCTACACCTTC. Amino acid sequence: CASSLILQDGYTF.

This clone was detected ten times or more. The chain links TRBV5-6 to TRBJ1-4, with TRBD1 matching over 9 bases. The J segment lost 8 bases and the V segment lost 4 bases, leaving 6 bases of the junction unmatched. The CDR3 extends over 14 amino acids. Per germline, CDR1 SGHDT and CDR2 YYEEEE. DNA for the CDR3: TGTGCCAGCAGCCCGACAGGGGGGAAAGAAAAACTGTTTTTT. Translating gives CASSPTGGKEKLFF.

The chain couples TRBV6-2 or TRBV6-3 to TRBJ1-1; D not certain. Germline V gene lookup returns CDR1 MNHEY and CDR2 SVGEGT. V was trimmed by 4 bases and J by 5 bases, leaving 11 bases between them. The CDR3 spans 13 residues. CDR3 sequence: CASSSLRWTEAFF. For the CDR3, the DNA is TGTGCCAGCAGTTCCCTCCGGTGGACTGAAGCTTTCTTT.

There are many counts of this clone. The CDR3 nucleotides read TGTGCCAGTAGAAGGGCAGGGGGCGTGGACGAGCAGTACTTC. This gives the protein CASRRAGGVDEQYF. The rearrangement uses TRBV19 and TRBJ2-7, with 8 bases matching TRBD1. J was trimmed by 5 bases and V by 6 bases; bases with no gene match: 9. This CDR3 contains 14 residues. Germline V gene lookup returns CDR1 LNHDA and CDR2 SQIVND (reference sequence).

As regards this clone: An end of the junction does not agree with germline; a read error may underlie this. CDR3 nucleotides: TGTGCCATCAGTTCCTCGACGACTAGCGGGAACAATGAGCAATTCTTC. It translates to CAISSSTTSGNNEQFF. This chain uses TRBV10-3 with TRBJ2-1; 11 nucleotides agree with TRBD2. This CDR3 has 16 residues. The germline V gene has CDR1 ENHRY and CDR2 SYGVKD.

The count of this clone is one. The genes are TRBV11-1 and TRBJ1-4; maybe TRBD1 (6 bases). V gave up 8 bases and J gave up 3 bases, with 13 bases separating them. There are 14 residues in the CDR3. Germline V gene data show CDR1 as SGHAT and CDR2 as FQDESV (reference sequence). The CDR3, as DNA: TGTGCCAGCGGATTGGGACACCCTAATGAAAAACTGTTTTTT. It translates to CASGLGHPNEKLFF.

Only one count was recorded for this clone. The rearrangement links TRBV18 to TRBJ1-2, with D hard to call. CDR3 length equals 15 residues. The V end lost 2 bases, the J end lost 5 bases, and 15 bases lay between the germline ends. In germline, CDR1 is KGHSH, CDR2 LQKENI. The CDR3 loop is CASSPYREKEYGYTF. The CDR3 DNA follows: TGTGCCAGCTCACCATATCGGGAGAAGGAATATGGCTACACCTTC.